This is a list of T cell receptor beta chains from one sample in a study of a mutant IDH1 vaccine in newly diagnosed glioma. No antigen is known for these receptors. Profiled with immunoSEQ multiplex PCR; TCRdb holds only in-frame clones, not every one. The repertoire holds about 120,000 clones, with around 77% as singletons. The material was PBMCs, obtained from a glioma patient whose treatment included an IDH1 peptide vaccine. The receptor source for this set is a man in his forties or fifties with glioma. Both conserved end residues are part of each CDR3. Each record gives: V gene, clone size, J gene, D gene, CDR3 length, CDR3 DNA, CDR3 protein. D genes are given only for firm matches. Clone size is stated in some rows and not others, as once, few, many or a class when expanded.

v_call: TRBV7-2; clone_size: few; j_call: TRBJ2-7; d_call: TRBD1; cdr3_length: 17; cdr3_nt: TGTGCCAGCAGCTTAAACTTTTTCGGACAGGCCCCCTACGAGCAGTACTTC; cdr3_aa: CASSLNFFGQAPYEQYF
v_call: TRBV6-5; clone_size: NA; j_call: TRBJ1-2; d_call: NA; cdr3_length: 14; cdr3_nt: TGTGCCAGCAAGGAGCCAGGTTCTAACTATGGCTACACCTTC; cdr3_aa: CASKEPGSNYGYTF
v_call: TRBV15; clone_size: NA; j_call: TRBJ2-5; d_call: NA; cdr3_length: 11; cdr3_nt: TGTGCCACCAGCAGAGAAGAGACCCAGTACTTC; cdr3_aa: CATSREETQYF
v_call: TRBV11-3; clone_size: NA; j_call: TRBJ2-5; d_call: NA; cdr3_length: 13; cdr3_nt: TGTGCCAGCAGCTCGGTGAGCCAAGAGACCCAGTACTTC; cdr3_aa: CASSSVSQETQYF
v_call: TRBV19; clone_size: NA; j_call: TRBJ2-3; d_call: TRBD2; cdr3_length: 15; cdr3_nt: TGTGCCAGTAGTATCTTTAGCGGGAGCACAGATACGCAGTATTTT; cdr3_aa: CASSIFSGSTDTQYF
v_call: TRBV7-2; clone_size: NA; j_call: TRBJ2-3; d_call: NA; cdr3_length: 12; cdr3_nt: TGTGCCAGCTCATCTAGCACAGATACGCAGTATTTT; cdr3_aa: CASSSSTDTQYF
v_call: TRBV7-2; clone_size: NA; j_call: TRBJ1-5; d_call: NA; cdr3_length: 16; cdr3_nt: TGTGCCAGCAGCTTAAGGGGGGCCTATAGCAATCAGCCCCAGCATTTT; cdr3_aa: CASSLRGAYSNQPQHF
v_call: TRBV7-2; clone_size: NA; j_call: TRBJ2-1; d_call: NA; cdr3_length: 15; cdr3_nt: TGTGCCAGCAGCCCCCCGGGACACATCTACAATGAGCAGTTCTTC; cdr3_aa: CASSPPGHIYNEQFF
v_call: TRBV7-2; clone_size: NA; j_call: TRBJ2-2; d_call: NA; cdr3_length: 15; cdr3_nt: TGTGCCAGCAGCCCCCCCCGCCGGACAACCGGGGAGCTGTTTTTT; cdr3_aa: CASSPPRRTTGELFF
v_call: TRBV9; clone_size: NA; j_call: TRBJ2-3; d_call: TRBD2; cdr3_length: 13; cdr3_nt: TGTGCCAGCAGCGTAGCTAGCGGAGATACGCAGTATTTT; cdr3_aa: CASSVASGDTQYF
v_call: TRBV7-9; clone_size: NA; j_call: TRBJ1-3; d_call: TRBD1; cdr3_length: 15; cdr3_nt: TGTGCCAGCAGCTCAGGACAGGGGAGCGGAAACACCATATATTTT; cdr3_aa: CASSSGQGSGNTIYF
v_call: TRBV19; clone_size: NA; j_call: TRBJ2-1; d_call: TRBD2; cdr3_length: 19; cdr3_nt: TGTGCCAGTAGTATGAGTGCTAGCGGGAGGGTCATAATCTACAATGAGCAGTTCTTC; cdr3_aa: CASSMSASGRVIIYNEQFF
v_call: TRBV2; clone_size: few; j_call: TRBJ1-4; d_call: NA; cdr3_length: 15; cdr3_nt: TGTGCCAGCAGGCAACCGGGACGCGGGGGGGAAAAACTGTTTTTT; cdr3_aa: CASRQPGRGGEKLFF
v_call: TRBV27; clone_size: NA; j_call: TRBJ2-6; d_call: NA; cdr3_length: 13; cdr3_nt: TGTGCGAGCGGCGACTCTGGGGCCAACGTCCTGACTTTC; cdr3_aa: CASGDSGANVLTF
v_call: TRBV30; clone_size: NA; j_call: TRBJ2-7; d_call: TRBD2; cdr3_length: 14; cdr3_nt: TGTGCCTGGACCGGGACTAGCGGGACTACGGAGCAGTACTTC; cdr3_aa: CAWTGTSGTTEQYF
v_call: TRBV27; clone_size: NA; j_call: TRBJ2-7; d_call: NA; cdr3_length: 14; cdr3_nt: TGTGCCAGCAGTTTTAATCCCGGCTCCTACGAGCAGTACTTC; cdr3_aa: CASSFNPGSYEQYF
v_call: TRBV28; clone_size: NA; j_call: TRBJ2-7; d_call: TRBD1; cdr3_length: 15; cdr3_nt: TGTGCCAGCAGTTGGGACAGTACGGGCTCCTACGAGCAGTACTTC; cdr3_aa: CASSWDSTGSYEQYF
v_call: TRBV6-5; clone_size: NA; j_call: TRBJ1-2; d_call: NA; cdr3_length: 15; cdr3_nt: TGTGCCAGCAGTTACTTCGGGGGGGCGGTGAGTGGCTACACCTTC; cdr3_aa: CASSYFGGAVSGYTF
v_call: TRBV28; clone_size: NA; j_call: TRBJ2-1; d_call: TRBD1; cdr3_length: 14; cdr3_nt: TGTGCCAGCAGAGGGACAGGGAACCACAATGAGCAGTTCTTC; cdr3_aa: CASRGTGNHNEQFF
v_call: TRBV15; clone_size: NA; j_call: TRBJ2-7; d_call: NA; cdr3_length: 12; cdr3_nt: TGTGCCACCAGCAAGGAGGGCTCCGAGCAGTACTTC; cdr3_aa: CATSKEGSEQYF
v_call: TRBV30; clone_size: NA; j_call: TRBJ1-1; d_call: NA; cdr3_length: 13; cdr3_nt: TGTGCCTGGAGTGCGACCCTACACACTGAAGCTTTCTTT; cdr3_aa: CAWSATLHTEAFF
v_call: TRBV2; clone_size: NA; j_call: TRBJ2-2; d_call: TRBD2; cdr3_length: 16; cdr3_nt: TGTGCCAGCAGTGAGACTAGCGGGAGTATAGGCGGGGAGCTGTTTTTT; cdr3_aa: CASSETSGSIGGELFF
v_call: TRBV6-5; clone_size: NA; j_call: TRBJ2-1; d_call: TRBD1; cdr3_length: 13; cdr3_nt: TGTGCCAGCAGTTGGACAGGGTCGTATGAGCAGTTCTTC; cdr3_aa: CASSWTGSYEQFF
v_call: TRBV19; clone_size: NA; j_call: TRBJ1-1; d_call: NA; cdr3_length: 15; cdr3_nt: TGTGCCAGTAGTATCGAGGGTATCGGTAGCACTGAAGCTTTCTTT; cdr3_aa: CASSIEGIGSTEAFF
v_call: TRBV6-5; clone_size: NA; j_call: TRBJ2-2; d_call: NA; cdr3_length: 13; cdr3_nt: TGTGCCAGCAGCACCCTCGACTCCGGGGAGCTGTTTTTT; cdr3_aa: CASSTLDSGELFF
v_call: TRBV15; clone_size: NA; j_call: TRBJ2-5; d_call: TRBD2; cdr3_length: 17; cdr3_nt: TGTGCCACCAGCGGCGGGCTAGCGGGGGGGCACCAAGAGACCCAGTACTTC; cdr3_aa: CATSGGLAGGHQETQYF
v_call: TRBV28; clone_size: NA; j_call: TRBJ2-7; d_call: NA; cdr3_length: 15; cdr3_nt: TGTGCCAGCAGTTCCCATGCGACTGACCCCTACGAGCAGTACTTC; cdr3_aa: CASSSHATDPYEQYF
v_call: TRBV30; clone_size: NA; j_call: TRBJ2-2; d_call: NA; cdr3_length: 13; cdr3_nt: TGTGCCTGGAGTGTGTCTGACACCGGGGAGCTGTTTTTT; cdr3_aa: CAWSVSDTGELFF